A selection of T cell receptor beta chains follows, all from one sample in a study of blood T cell repertoires in COVID-19. Sequenced by immunoSEQ multiplex PCR; TCRdb stores in-frame clones only, minus some. The table lists hundreds of thousands of clones, roughly 88% of them singletons. Sequenced material: peripheral blood. Receptors were obtained from a woman younger than 45 with COVID-19, enrolled during active disease. Each CDR3 is given with its conserved first and last residue. D genes are given only for firm matches. Rows give clone size only sometimes, using once, few, many, or a class for an expanded clone.

size	D	V	J	CDR3	DNA
.	.	TRBV7-9	TRBJ1-1	CASSLAKGPANTEAFF	TGTGCCAGCAGCTTAGCCAAGGGGCCTGCGAACACTGAAGCTTTCTTT
.	TRBD2	TRBV3-1/TRBV3-2	TRBJ2-3	CASSPGLAESTDTQYF	TGTGCCAGCAGCCCGGGACTAGCAGAAAGCACAGATACGCAGTATTTT
.	TRBD2	TRBV19	TRBJ2-1	CASSITSGYNEQFF	TGTGCCAGTAGTATCACTAGCGGCTACAATGAGCAGTTCTTC
.	TRBD2	TRBV6-4	TRBJ2-2	CASTRTSVDTGELFF	TGTGCCAGCACTCGGACTAGCGTCGACACCGGGGAGCTGTTTTTT
.	.	TRBV11-2	TRBJ1-3	CASSLVAMSGNTIYF	TGTGCCAGCAGCTTAGTAGCGATGAGTGGAAACACCATATATTTT
.	.	TRBV5-1	TRBJ1-4	CASSSTSAGTNEKLFF	TGCGCCAGCAGCTCGACCTCAGCAGGGACTAATGAAAAACTGTTTTTT
.	TRBD2	TRBV24-1	TRBJ2-3	CATSDFSGGRTDTQYF	TGTGCCACCAGTGATTTTAGCGGGGGACGCACAGATACGCAGTATTTT
.	.	TRBV19	TRBJ2-6	CASSPTVSGANVLTF	TGTGCCAGTAGTCCGACAGTCTCTGGGGCCAACGTCCTGACTTTC
.	TRBD1	TRBV10-1	TRBJ1-1	CASSESGTGQAFF	TGCGCCAGCAGTGAGTCCGGGACAGGGCAAGCTTTCTTT
once	TRBD1	TRBV4-2	TRBJ2-2	CASSQALGQGAGELFF	TGTGCCAGCAGCCAAGCCCTGGGACAGGGGGCCGGGGAGCTGTTTTTT
.	TRBD2	TRBV19	TRBJ2-1	CASSTFWGTRIEQFF	TGTGCCAGTAGTACTTTCTGGGGGACTAGAATTGAGCAGTTCTTC
.	.	TRBV6-5	TRBJ1-5	CASSKTENQPQHF	TGTGCCAGCAGTAAGACAGAAAATCAGCCCCAGCATTTT
few	TRBD2	TRBV9	TRBJ2-2	CASSVAGRGAPTGELFF	TGTGCCAGCAGCGTAGCAGGGCGGGGGGCCCCGACCGGGGAGCTGTTTTTT
once	.	TRBV10-3	TRBJ2-5	CAISVGLEPGKETQYF	TGTGCCATCAGTGTCGGATTAGAACCGGGAAAAGAGACCCAGTACTTC
.	.	TRBV7-9	TRBJ1-1	CASSSNYRENTEAFF	TGTGCCAGCAGCTCGAACTACAGGGAGAACACTGAAGCTTTCTTT
.	TRBD1	TRBV28	TRBJ1-2	CASSSGTGVYGYTF	TGTGCCAGCAGTTCCGGGACAGGGGTCTATGGCTACACCTTC
.	TRBD1	TRBV6-5	TRBJ2-2	CASSSSGTGHLGELFF	TGTGCCAGCAGTTCCTCCGGGACAGGGCATCTCGGGGAGCTGTTTTTT
.	.	TRBV7-9	TRBJ1-2	CASSWGLPYGYTF	TGTGCCAGCAGCTGGGGACTCCCCTATGGCTACACCTTC
.	TRBD2	TRBV27	TRBJ2-5	CASSPSGGRETQYF	TGTGCCAGCAGTCCGTCGGGGGGGCGGGAGACCCAGTACTTC
.	.	TRBV4-3	TRBJ1-1	CASSQEYRENTEAFF	TGCGCCAGCAGCCAAGAGTACAGGGAGAACACTGAAGCTTTCTTT
.	TRBD2	TRBV6-5	TRBJ2-1	CASSYLAGALNEQFF	TGTGCCAGCAGTTACCTAGCGGGAGCCCTCAATGAGCAGTTCTTC